The 15 T cell receptor beta chains listed next were all sequenced from one sample in a study of response to subunit inactivated influenza vaccine listed by TCRdb under 2018. The library relied on RT-PCR. TCRdb lists the instrument as Illumina HiSeq 2500. The public reads were reanalyzed by TCRdb: fastp trimming at Q25, MiXCR alignment, in-frame beta chains only. Rows with one shared CDR3 protein collapse into an entry with the most common genes and DNA. This sample gives around 250,000 distinct CDR3 sequences in total; 9.5% to 15% of them show up just once. The top ten clones comprise approximately 7.8% of the sample. Sample: non-naive T cells sorted from PBMCs, taken approximately 15 days before vaccination. The sample's cell subset or site label, decoded: memory T cell fraction. These receptors all come from a middle-aged man who received an inactivated influenza vaccine. Donor details come from another sample of the same person, matched by shared clones.

The rearrangement links TRBV7-9 to TRBJ1-2; 7 bases map to TRBD1. The length of the CDR3 is 15 residues. Germline V gives CDR1 SEHNR, CDR2 FQNEAQ (reference sequence). Unmatched junction bases numbered 14, after V lost 5 bases and J lost 8 bases. CDR3 in amino acids: CASSPRNRGLGGYTF. DNA of the CDR3: TGTGCCAGCAGCCCAAGGAACAGGGGACTAGGCGGCTACACCTTC.

This rearrangement joins TRBV5-1 to TRBJ2-7; 7 positions agree with TRBD1. The CDR3 loop spans 12 amino acids. V lost 3 bases to trimming and J lost 10 bases; unmatched junction nucleotides: 7. Germline loops: CDR1 SGHRS, CDR2 YFSETQ. Here the CDR3 DNA reads TGCGCCAGCAGCTCGGGGACAGATAACCAGTACTTC. This translates into CASSSGTDNQYF. The complete variable domain, with remaining parts taken from reference TRBV5-1 and TRBJ2-7, reads KAGVTQTPRYLIKTRGQQVTLSCSPISGHRSVSWYQQTPGQGLQFLFEYFSETQRNKGNFPGRFSGRQFSNSRSEMNVSTLELGDSALYLCASSSGTDNQYFGPGTRLTVT.

This clonotype was recorded many times. The chain has TRBV27 and TRBJ2-7; D is unresolved. The CDR3 consists of 12 residues. CDR1 is MNHEY and CDR2 is SMNVEV in the germline V gene (reference sequence). The V end lost 5 bases, the J end lost 3 bases, and 8 bases lay between the germline ends. CDR3 loop: CASSQIGYEQYF. In DNA, the CDR3 is TGTGCCAGCAGTCAAATCGGCTACGAGCAGTACTTC.

The chain is built from TRBV6-1 and TRBJ2-1, with 13 bases that match TRBD2. The V gene's germline CDR1 is MNHNS and CDR2 SASEGT. The CDR3 length is 17 residues. V was clipped by 0 bases and J by 15 bases; unmatched bases: 14. This chain's CDR3 is CASSEAPTGLAGRARFF. The CDR3 nucleotides read TGTGCCAGCAGTGAAGCTCCGACGGGACTAGCGGGGAGGGCAAGGTTCTTC.

Remarks on this clonotype: A much more abundant neighbour one base away suggests this may be a read error. Likely a read error: the CDR3 ends without its conserved phenylalanine or tryptophan. The rearrangement uses TRBV4-3 and TRBJ1-2; D is uncertain. With 4 bases removed from V and 7 bases from J, the gap between germline ends came to 19 bases. From germline, CDR1 is LGHNA and CDR2 YSLEER. The CDR3 totals 15 residues. The CDR3 bases are TGCGCCAGCAGCCGCAAGATAGCGGAGTCGGGTGGCTACACCGTC. It is translated as CASSRKIAESGGYTV.

In its sample, this clonotype was seen a few times. The chain combines TRBV20-1 with TRBJ2-1, with unresolved D. The germline CDR1 and CDR2 sequences are DFQATT and SNEGSKA (reference sequence). V shed 6 bases and J shed 2 bases, with 14 bases lying between them. This CDR3 contains 14 residues. Written as DNA, the CDR3 is TGCAGTGCCCTGAATTTCGGTGCCTACAATGAGCAGTTCTTC. Translated: CSALNFGAYNEQFF.

In this sample, this clonotype turned up a few times. This chain links TRBV18 with TRBJ2-7; 12 bases match TRBD2. The germline V gene encodes CDR1 KGHSH and CDR2 LQKENI. The CDR3 loop spans 16 amino acids. The V and J ends lost 0 bases and 3 bases, in that order; junction bases with no gene match: 3. CDR3 in DNA: TGTGCCAGCTCACCACCACTAGCGGGAGGAATCTACGAGCAGTACTTC. Protein sequence: CASSPPLAGGIYEQYF. The whole variable domain, filled in from reference TRBV18 and TRBJ2-7, reads NAGVMQNPRHLVRRRGQEARLRCSPMKGHSHVYWYRQLPEEGLKFMVYLQKENIIDESGMPKERFSAEFPKEGPSILRIQQVVRGDSAAYFCASSPPLAGGIYEQYFGPGTRLTVT.

The gene calls are TRBV12-3 or TRBV12-4 and TRBJ1-6; TRBD1 agrees at 11 bases. J was trimmed by 10 bases and V by 2 bases; bases with no gene match: 4. The CDR3 sequence is 15 residues long. The CDR3 DNA sequence: TGTGCCAGCAGTTTAAGGGGACAGGGGGAGTCACCCCTCCACTTT. It encodes CASSLRGQGESPLHF.

This clonotype was seen ten or more times. The rearrangement links TRBV6-2 or TRBV6-3 to TRBJ1-1; D is perhaps TRBD1 (5 bases). The CDR3 consists of 13 residues. CDR1 MNHEY and CDR2 SVGEGT come from the germline V gene. V was pared by 5 bases and J by 4 bases, with 11 bases between. The CDR3 reads CASSQSGFTEAFF. CDR3 DNA sequence: TGTGCCAGCAGTCAATCAGGGTTCACTGAAGCTTTCTTT.

The chain uses TRBV6-1 and TRBJ2-2, with D perhaps matching TRBD1 or TRBD2 (5 bases each). The CDR3 is 18 amino acids. V lost 7 bases to trimming and J lost 1 base, with 22 bases between them. The V gene's germline CDR1 is MNHNS and CDR2 SASEGT. The CDR3 here is CASTPLTGQRGNTGELFF. In DNA, the CDR3 is TGTGCCAGCACCCCTTTGACGGGTCAGAGGGGGAACACCGGGGAGCTGTTTTTT.

A few counts support this clonotype. This chain joins TRBV3-1 and TRBJ2-1, with D unresolved. Trimming shortened V by 5 bases and J by 8 bases, and 10 bases separated the two germline ends. The CDR3 covers 12 residues. Germline loops: CDR1 LGHDT, CDR2 YNNKEL (reference sequence). CDR3 sequence (DNA): TGTGCCAGCAGCTCCAGAGGCGATGAGCAGTTCTTC. Translated: CASSSRGDEQFF.

This clonotype was observed many times. The chain has TRBV29-1 and TRBJ2-3; D is possibly TRBD1 or TRBD2 (5 bases each). CDR1 and CDR2 (germline): SQVTM, ANQGSEA. There are 11 residues in the CDR3. V was trimmed by 6 bases and J by 1 base, leaving 5 bases between them. This CDR3 reads CSVGRTDTQYF. The CDR3 bases are TGCAGCGTGGGACGCACAGATACGCAGTATTTT.

This clonotype was recorded at least ten times. A read error may account for a junction end that differs from germline. CDR3 protein: CASSLTSTQPQHF. The CDR3 region has the DNA TGTGCCAGCAGCTTAACCAGCACTCAGCCCCAGCATTTT. The chain links TRBV7-8 to TRBJ1-5; D gene unclear. This CDR3 has 13 residues. Per germline, CDR1 SGHVS and CDR2 FQNEAQ. The full variable domain, rest sourced from reference TRBV7-8 and TRBJ1-5, is GAGVSQSPRYKVAKRGQDVALRCDPISGHVSLFWYQQALGQGPEFLTYFQNEAQLDKSGLPSDRFFAERPEGSVSTLKIQRTQQEDSAVYLCASSLTSTQPQHFGDGTRLSIL.

The genes are TRBV20-1 and TRBJ2-4; 8 positions agree with TRBD2. After removal of 0 bases from V and 6 bases from J, the junction contained 4 bases not matched to a gene. CDR3 size: 14 residues. CDR1 DFQATT and CDR2 SNEGSKA come from the germline V gene (reference sequence). The CDR3 nucleotides read TGCAGTGCTAGAGATATACTAGCGGTAAACATTCAGTACTTC. Protein sequence: CSARDILAVNIQYF.

The rearrangement links TRBV6-2 or TRBV6-3 to TRBJ2-7; weak D call: TRBD1 (6 bases). Trimming removed 6 bases from V and 0 bases from J, with 12 bases in between. CDR1 is MNHEY, CDR2 SVGEGT, per germline. The CDR3 consists of 14 residues. The CDR3 coding sequence is TGTGCCAGCAGCGACAGGTCTTCCTCCTACGAGCAGTACTTC. It yields the protein CASSDRSSSYEQYF.